The 6 T cell receptor beta chains listed next were all sequenced from one sample in a study of regulatory T cells in long-lasting Graves disease. Combining iRepertoire HTBI primers with Arm-PCR of CDR3 regions, the authors built TCR beta libraries. MiXCR, applied by TCRdb to the multiplex PCR reads, yields one record per CDR3 protein. The data contain hundreds of thousands of distinct CDR3 sequences, roughly 15% of them singletons. Time point here: newly diagnosed GD, antithyroid drugs for less than 3 months. There was RNA extracted from PBMCs, and the TCR library was made from it. This sample was also put to use in a study of T cells in Graves' hyperthyroidism and ophthalmopathy.

The sample here was peripheral blood mononuclear cells (PBMCs), taken at new diagnosis, from a patient treated with antithyroid drugs. Receptors originate from a woman in her twenties or thirties with Graves disease.

The table lists this clonotype with a few counts. The chain carries TRBV4-1 and TRBJ2-1, with 11 bases that match TRBD2. Trimming took 1 base from V and 9 from J; bases not matched to a gene: 5. Germline V CDR1 and CDR2: MGHRA, YSYEKL. The CDR3 contains 15 residues. This CDR3 reads CASSQGLAGIGEQFF. The CDR3 DNA reads as TGCGCCAGCAGCCAAGGACTAGCGGGAATTGGTGAGCAGTTCTTC.

This clonotype was detected a few times. The chain links TRBV30 to TRBJ1-2, with a tentative D call TRBD1 (5 bases). V lost 2 bases, J lost 8 bases, and 15 bases lay in between. This CDR3 comprises 13 residues. Germline V gene data show CDR1 as GTSNPN and CDR2 as SVGIG (reference sequence). Here the CDR3 reads CAWSPQGHVGYTF. The CDR3, as DNA: TGTGCCTGGAGTCCACAAGGACACGTCGGCTACACCTTC.

The chain is built from TRBV2 and TRBJ1-1, with 7 bases fitting TRBD1. The germline gives CDR1 SNHLY, CDR2 FYNNEI. With V trimmed by 6 bases and J by 4 bases, 11 bases remained unmatched. The CDR3 is made up of 15 amino acids. CDR3 in DNA: TGTGCCAGCAGGAGAGGGGGCGCGGACAGCACTGAAGCTTTCTTT. It specifies CASRRGGADSTEAFF.

Only a few counts were recorded for this clonotype. Written as DNA, the CDR3 is TGTGCCACCAGCAGAGATCTTGAAAGGACTGAAGCTTTCTTT. This encodes CATSRDLERTEAFF. The chain is built from TRBV15 and TRBJ1-1; no reliable D call. Germline values: CDR1 LNHNV, CDR2 YYDKDF (reference sequence). CDR3 length: 14 residues. Trimming cost V 0 bases and J 5 bases, with 10 bases left between them.

This clonotype appeared many times. The chain has TRBV6-1 and TRBJ1-1; no clear D. V was pared by 7 bases and J by 1 base, with 10 bases between. Germline V lookup: CDR1 MNHNS, CDR2 SASEGT. The CDR3 loop spans 13 amino acids. CDR3 in DNA: TGTGCCAGCATCGAAGGTGGGAACACTGAAGCTTTCTTT. This gives the protein CASIEGGNTEAFF.

J is TRBJ1-2 and V is TRBV6-1; D is undetermined. V gave up 3 bases and J gave up 8 bases, with 7 bases separating them. The CDR3 length is 11 residues. Germline V CDR1 and CDR2: MNHNS, SASEGT. CDR3 amino acids: CASSDGMGYTF. CDR3 nucleotides: TGTGCCAGCAGTGATGGGATGGGCTACACCTTC.